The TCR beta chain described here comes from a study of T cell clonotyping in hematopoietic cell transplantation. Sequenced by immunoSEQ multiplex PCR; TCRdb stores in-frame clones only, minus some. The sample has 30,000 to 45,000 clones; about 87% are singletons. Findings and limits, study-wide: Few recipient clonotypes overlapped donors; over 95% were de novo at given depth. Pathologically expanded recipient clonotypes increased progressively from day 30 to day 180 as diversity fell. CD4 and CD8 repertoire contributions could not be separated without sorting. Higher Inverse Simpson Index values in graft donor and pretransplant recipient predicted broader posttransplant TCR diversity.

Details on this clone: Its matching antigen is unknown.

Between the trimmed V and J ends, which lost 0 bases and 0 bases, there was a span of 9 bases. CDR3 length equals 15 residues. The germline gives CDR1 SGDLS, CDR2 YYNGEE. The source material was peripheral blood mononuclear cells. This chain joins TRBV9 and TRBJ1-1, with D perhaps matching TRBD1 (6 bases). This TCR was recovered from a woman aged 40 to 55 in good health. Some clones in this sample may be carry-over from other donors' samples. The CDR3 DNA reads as TGTGCCAGCAGCGTAGCGGGGGCGGTGAACACTGAAGCTTTCTTT. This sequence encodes CASSVAGAVNTEAFF.